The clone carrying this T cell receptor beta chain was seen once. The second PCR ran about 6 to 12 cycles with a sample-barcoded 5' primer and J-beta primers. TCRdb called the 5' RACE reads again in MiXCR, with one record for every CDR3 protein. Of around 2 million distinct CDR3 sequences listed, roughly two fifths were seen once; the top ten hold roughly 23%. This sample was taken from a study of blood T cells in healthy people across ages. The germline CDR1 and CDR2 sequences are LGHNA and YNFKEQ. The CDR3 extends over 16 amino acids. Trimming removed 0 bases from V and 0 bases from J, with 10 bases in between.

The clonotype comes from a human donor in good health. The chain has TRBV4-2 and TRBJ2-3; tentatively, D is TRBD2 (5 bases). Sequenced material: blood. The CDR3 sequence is CASSQDEGSSTDTQYF. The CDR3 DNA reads TGTGCCAGCAGCCAAGATGAGGGTTCTAGCACAGATACGCAGTATTTT.